What follows describes a single T cell receptor (beta chain). Its target is not known. Treatment indicated: oral pan-JAK inhibitor, 5-10 mg twice daily. It was from PBMCs that CD4+ and CD8+ T cells were sorted. The ends were cut back, 3 bases at V and 9 bases at J, with 22 bases in the middle. Per the germline V gene, CDR1 is SGHRS and CDR2 is YFSETQ. CDR3 length: 17 residues. It was cDNA, reverse transcribed from extracted RNA, that served as the sequencing template. TCRdb's table, derived via immunoSEQ multiplex PCR, lists solely in-frame clones and lacks some. The sample yields approximately 210,000 clones, 50% to 75% seen once. These data originate in a study of CD8+ T cells in alopecia areata. Study-wide context: Tofacitinib treatment spanned 6 to 18 months, with 6 months off drug afterward.

General study points: A single nonresponder leaves the baseline CD8+ expansion link to response uncertain.

The clonotype was recovered from a human donor with alopecia areata. The rearrangement uses TRBV5-1 and TRBJ1-6; the D gene is possibly TRBD1 (6 bases). The input for sequencing was CD4+ T cells sorted from blood, taken at week 4, from a patient treated with tofacitinib. In nucleotides, the CDR3 is TGCGCCAGCAGCTCGAGCCGGGACACCCTAGATGGTTCACCCCTCCACTTT. Amino acids: CASSSSRDTLDGSPLHF.